These 30 T cell receptor beta chains were sequenced from one sample in a study of blood T cell repertoires in COVID-19. Sequencing was performed with immunoSEQ multiplex PCR; in TCRdb, only in-frame clones are kept and a portion is missing. This table has 97,000 or so clones, around 80% appearing once. Sequencing input: peripheral blood. The receptors were gathered from a man aged 65-85 years with acute or convalescent COVID-19.

This chain links TRBV7-3 with TRBJ2-1, with a tentative D call TRBD1 (5 bases). Trimming left V 1 base short and J 5 bases short, with 9 bases between. The CDR3 is made up of 14 amino acids. CDR1 SGHTA and CDR2 FQGTGA come from the germline V gene. CDR3 loop: CASSLSQGDNEQFF. For the CDR3, the DNA is TGTGCCAGCAGCTTAAGTCAGGGCGACAATGAGCAGTTCTTC.

This chain joins TRBV2 and TRBJ1-2, with 7 bases lining up with TRBD1. This CDR3 has 15 amino acids. In germline, CDR1 is SNHLY, CDR2 FYNNEI. V lost 2 bases and J lost 5; bases outside the gene matches: 8. The CDR3 here is CASSELRTGQYGYTF. DNA for the CDR3: TGTGCCAGCAGTGAACTTCGGACAGGACAGTATGGCTACACCTTC.

The chain employs TRBV5-4 and TRBJ1-5; TRBD1 matches at 7 bases. V lost 2 bases and J lost 1; bases outside the gene matches: 6. Germline CDR1 SGHNT, CDR2 YYREEE (reference sequence). The CDR3 covers 16 residues. For the CDR3, the DNA is TGTGCCAGCAGCTTCGGGGGACAGAGCAGCAATCAGCCCCAGCATTTT. Its translation is CASSFGGQSSNQPQHF.

V and J are TRBV7-2 and TRBJ1-4; 10 nucleotides line up with TRBD1. CDR3 length: 15 amino acids. V dropped 5 bases and J dropped 4; count of bases not matched to a gene: 4. Per the germline V gene, CDR1 is SGHTA and CDR2 is FQGNSA. CDR3 sequence (DNA): TGTGCCAGCAGCCAATGGACAGGGGGTAATGAAAAACTGTTTTTT. It yields the protein CASSQWTGGNEKLFF.

The rearrangement joins TRBV28 to TRBJ1-5, with unresolved D. This CDR3 comprises 15 residues. CDR1 MDHEN and CDR2 SYDVKM come from the germline V gene. The ends were cut back, 3 bases at V and 3 bases at J, with 12 bases in the middle. DNA of the CDR3: TGTGCCAGCAGTTTTAACGGACGGGACAATCAGCCCCAGCATTTT. This codes for CASSFNGRDNQPQHF.

V gene TRBV27 combines with J gene TRBJ2-3, with TRBD2 matching 15 bases. Germline trimming cut 6 bases from V and 7 bases from J; bases unmatched to any gene: 14. The germline V gene encodes CDR1 MNHEY and CDR2 SMNVEV (reference sequence). The CDR3 loop spans 18 amino acids. In DNA form, the CDR3 reads TGTGCCAGCAGAACAGTCTTGAGGACTAGCGGGGGGGCGTATACGCAGTATTTT. Its protein is CASRTVLRTSGGAYTQYF.

The V call is TRBV28, the J call TRBJ1-1, with TRBD1 identical over 11 bases. The V gene's germline CDR1 is MDHEN and CDR2 SYDVKM. The CDR3 loop spans 15 amino acids. V was pared by 8 bases and J by 5 bases, with 10 bases of the junction left unmatched. CDR3 coding DNA: TGTGCCAGCTCCATTCCCGGGACAGGGGGTACTGAAGCTTTCTTT. Protein sequence: CASSIPGTGGTEAFF.

This clone was observed a single time. The chain employs TRBV30 and TRBJ2-1, with 10 positions matching TRBD1. Germline lookup yields CDR1 GTSNPN and CDR2 SVGIG (reference sequence). There are 15 residues in the CDR3. V dropped 5 bases and J dropped 12; count of bases not matched to a gene: 16. The CDR3 nucleotides read TGTGCCTGGGACAGGGTAAGACAGGGGGCCTCAGTGCAGTTCTTC. It codes for CAWDRVRQGASVQFF.

The CDR3 reads CASSLQTGKLSGNTIYF. CDR3 in DNA: TGCGCCAGCAGTCTCCAGACAGGAAAACTCTCTGGAAACACCATATATTTT. V is TRBV10-2 and J is TRBJ1-3; maybe TRBD1 (6 bases). Trimming cost V 5 bases and J 0 bases, with 17 bases left between them. The CDR3 totals 17 residues. CDR1 WSHSY and CDR2 SAAADI come from the germline V gene.

This clone was observed many times. The CDR3 nucleotides are TGTGCCAGCAGCTTGGCCGAGAGCTACGAGCAGTACTTC. Its protein is CASSLAESYEQYF. The chain employs TRBV5-8 and TRBJ2-7; no clear D gene. The CDR3 is 13 amino acids. The V and J ends lost 0 bases and 3 bases respectively, with 7 bases between them. Per the germline V gene, CDR1 is SGHTS and CDR2 is YDEGEE. Full variable domain (outside the CDR3, taken from reference TRBV5-8 and TRBJ2-7): EAGVTQSPTHLIKTRGQQATLRCSPISGHTSVYWYQQALGLGLQFLLWYDEGEERNRGNFPPRFSGRQFPNYSSELNVNALELEDSALYLCASSLAESYEQYFGPGTRLTVT.

The chain links TRBV11-2 to TRBJ1-3; 7 nucleotides match TRBD1. The J segment lost 3 bases and the V segment lost 5 bases, leaving 7 bases of the junction unmatched. Germline-derived CDR1 and CDR2 are SGHAT and FQNNGV. This CDR3 has 15 amino acids. The CDR3 is CASSLQGRGGNTIYF. The DNA for the CDR3 is TGTGCCAGCAGCCTACAGGGGAGAGGTGGAAACACCATATATTTT.

The chain carries TRBV11-1 and TRBJ2-2; maybe TRBD1 (5 bases). Between the trimmed V and J ends, which lost 3 bases and 4 bases, there was a span of 12 bases. The CDR3 sequence is 15 residues long. CDR1 SGHAT and CDR2 FQDESV come from the germline V gene (reference sequence). In nucleotides, the CDR3 is TGTGCCAGCAGCTTGGGGCAGGGAAGCACCGGGGAGCTGTTTTTT. Translated, it gives CASSLGQGSTGELFF.

This rearrangement joins TRBV6-5 to TRBJ1-2, with 7 bases that match TRBD1. This CDR3 has 14 amino acids. Germline CDR1 is MNHEY and CDR2 is SVGAGI. V gave up 5 bases and J gave up 4 bases; unmatched junction bases: 7. The CDR3 sequence is CASSPDRVTYGYTF. DNA for the CDR3: TGTGCCAGCAGTCCCGACAGGGTGACCTATGGCTACACCTTC.

This rearrangement joins TRBV2 to TRBJ2-6; possible D gene TRBD2, 6 bases. Germline CDR1 is SNHLY and CDR2 is FYNNEI. The V and J ends lost 7 bases and 0 bases respectively, with 13 bases between them. The CDR3 covers 16 residues. In DNA form, the CDR3 reads TGTGCCAGCACCCCCTCCGGGGGCTCTGGGGCCAACGTCCTGACTTTC. It specifies CASTPSGGSGANVLTF.

The gene calls are TRBV25-1 and TRBJ1-5; 7 nucleotides align to TRBD1. Germline V CDR1 and CDR2: MGHDK, SYGVNS. The CDR3 is 14 residues long. V dropped 6 bases and J dropped 2; count of bases not matched to a gene: 4. CDR3 loop: CASSTTGGNQPQHF. Here the CDR3 DNA reads TGTGCCAGCAGCACCACAGGGGGCAATCAGCCCCAGCATTTT.

Written as DNA, the CDR3 is TGTGCCAGTAGTAAATCCGGGACAGCTTCCTACGAGCAGTACTTC. Translation: CASSKSGTASYEQYF. This chain uses TRBV19 with TRBJ2-7; 7 bases are shared with TRBD1. Germline CDR1 and CDR2: LNHDA and SQIVND (reference sequence). V shed 4 bases, J shed 1 base, and the junction held 7 bases outside the gene matches. The CDR3 is 15 amino acids.

CDR3 loop: CASSVGDSATNEKLFF. The CDR3 nucleotides read TGTGCCAGCAGCGTAGGTGACAGTGCAACTAATGAAAAACTGTTTTTT. The chain links TRBV9 to TRBJ1-4; a weak D match, TRBD1 (5 bases). The CDR3 covers 16 residues. Germline V gene sequence: CDR1 SGDLS, CDR2 YYNGEE. Deletions cut 0 bases from V and 0 bases from J, with 9 bases between.

The V gene is TRBV19, the J gene TRBJ1-5; possible D gene TRBD1, 5 bases. This CDR3 is built from 15 residues. Germline V gene sequence: CDR1 LNHDA, CDR2 SQIVND (reference sequence). V was clipped by 0 bases and J by 4 bases, with 10 bases between them. CDR3 protein: CASSIDRATNQPQHF. DNA of the CDR3: TGTGCCAGTAGTATAGACAGGGCGACAAATCAGCCCCAGCATTTT.

The chain uses TRBV12-5 and TRBJ1-4; the match to TRBD1 covers 8 bases. CDR1 LGHNT and CDR2 FRNRAP come from the germline V gene. The CDR3 spans 14 residues. With V trimmed by 6 bases and J by 7 bases, 7 bases remained unmatched. CDR3: CASGAGTGGEKLFF. The CDR3 region has the DNA TGTGCTAGTGGAGCCGGGACAGGCGGTGAAAAACTGTTTTTT.

The chain has TRBV5-1 and TRBJ2-3; possible D gene TRBD2, 5 bases. Germline loops: CDR1 SGHRS, CDR2 YFSETQ. Trimming shortened V by 0 bases and J by 0 bases, and 8 bases separated the two germline ends. This CDR3 is 15 amino acids long. The CDR3 DNA follows: TGCGCCAGCAGCTTGGGACGGGGTAGCACAGATACGCAGTATTTT. Residues: CASSLGRGSTDTQYF.

The CDR3 loop is CASKDRRNTEAFF. The CDR3 DNA reads TGCGCCAGCAAGGACAGGCGGAACACTGAAGCTTTCTTT. The rearrangement joins TRBV10-2 to TRBJ1-1, with 7 nucleotides matching TRBD1. V gave up 7 bases and J gave up 1 base; unmatched junction bases: 3. Germline values: CDR1 WSHSY, CDR2 SAAADI. The length of the CDR3 is 13 residues.

This chain connects TRBV6-6 to TRBJ2-1, with 7 bases fitting TRBD1. CDR3 length: 14 amino acids. Per the germline V gene, CDR1 is MNHNY and CDR2 is SVGAGI (reference sequence). V lost 0 bases, J lost 6 bases, and 2 bases stayed unmatched. This CDR3 is CASSYSGTVNEQFF. The CDR3 DNA follows: TGTGCCAGCAGTTACTCAGGGACAGTCAATGAGCAGTTCTTC.

The V call is TRBV9, the J call TRBJ1-2, with a weak D call TRBD1 (6 bases). The ends were cut back, 0 bases at V and 4 bases at J, with 10 bases in the middle. This CDR3 spans 14 amino acids. The germline V gene has CDR1 SGDLS and CDR2 YYNGEE. CDR3 nucleotide sequence: TGTGCCAGCAGCGTAGAAGGGACAAGCTATGGCTACACCTTC. It is translated as CASSVEGTSYGYTF.

This clone was seen more than once but under ten times. The chain employs TRBV29-1 and TRBJ2-7; D is undetermined. Trimming removed 3 bases from V and 4 bases from J, with 7 bases in between. The CDR3 loop spans 11 amino acids. Germline V CDR1 and CDR2: SQVTM, ANQGSEA. The CDR3 region has the DNA TGCAGCGTTGAGATCAGATACGAGCAGTACTTC. This encodes CSVEIRYEQYF.

CDR3 in amino acids: CASSVMGQQSYEQYF. CDR3 DNA sequence: TGCGCCAGCAGCGTTATGGGACAGCAATCCTACGAGCAGTACTTC. The chain combines TRBV5-1 with TRBJ2-7; TRBD1 agrees at 7 bases. The V segment lost 4 bases and the J segment 1 base; nucleotides outside the gene matches: 8. Germline CDR1 and CDR2: SGHRS and YFSETQ. CDR3 size: 15 residues. Combining the CDR3 with reference TRBV5-1 and TRBJ2-7 gives the whole variable domain KAGVTQTPRYLIKTRGQQVTLSCSPISGHRSVSWYQQTPGQGLQFLFEYFSETQRNKGNFPGRFSGRQFSNSRSEMNVSTLELGDSALYLCASSVMGQQSYEQYFGPGTRLTVT.

The chain is built from TRBV12-3 or TRBV12-4 and TRBJ2-1; the D is unclear. The CDR3 sequence is 12 residues long. Trimming removed 4 bases from V and 9 bases from J, with 10 bases in between. CDR3 region: CASSYDKSEQFF. As DNA, the CDR3 is TGTGCCAGCAGTTATGATAAGAGTGAGCAGTTCTTC.

Concerning this clone itself: Other nucleotide sequences in the sample specify the same CDR3. The J gene is TRBJ1-1, the V gene TRBV6-5; 7 bases agree with TRBD1. The CDR3 has 12 residues. The germline CDR1 and CDR2 sequences are MNHEY and SVGAGI. The J segment lost 2 bases and the V segment lost 10 bases, leaving 4 bases of the junction unmatched. CDR3 sequence: CATRDSNTEAFF. The DNA of the CDR3 is TGTGCCACCCGGGACAGCAACACTGAAGCTTTCTTT.

This chain links TRBV5-6 with TRBJ1-2; no clear D. The V gene lost 2 bases and the J gene lost 0 bases, with 11 bases spanning the gap. The germline CDR1 and CDR2 sequences are SGHDT and YYEEEE. This CDR3 is built from 15 residues. CDR3 coding DNA: TGTGCCAGCAGCTTCGAGACACGCTCTAACTATGGCTACACCTTC. Translated: CASSFETRSNYGYTF. Full variable domain (remainder filled in from reference TRBV5-6 and TRBJ1-2): DAGVTQSPTHLIKTRGQQVTLRCSPKSGHDTVSWYQQALGQGPQFIFQYYEEEERQRGNFPDRFSGHQFPNYSSELNVNALLLGDSALYLCASSFETRSNYGYTFGSGTRLTVV.

The chain uses TRBV9 and TRBJ1-3; TRBD1 agrees at 7 bases. The CDR3 is made up of 15 amino acids. With 3 bases clipped from V and 1 base from J, the junction kept 4 bases outside the gene matches. Germline lookup yields CDR1 SGDLS and CDR2 YYNGEE. In nucleotides, the CDR3 is TGTGCCAGCAGCGCCGAGACAGGGTCTGGAAACACCATATATTTT. Translated: CASSAETGSGNTIYF.

The chain couples TRBV27 to TRBJ2-7; 11 positions agree with TRBD1. Germline CDR1 and CDR2: MNHEY and SMNVEV (reference sequence). This CDR3 spans 15 amino acids. Trimming took 3 bases from V and 3 from J; bases not matched to a gene: 4. The CDR3 sequence is CASSFRDRGDYEQYF. The CDR3 DNA sequence: TGTGCCAGCAGTTTCCGGGACAGGGGGGACTACGAGCAGTACTTC.